The clone carrying this TCR beta chain was seen more than once but under ten times. The antigen remains undetermined. This CDR3 region has 12 residues. The germline gives CDR1 SQVTM, CDR2 ANQGSEA. Trimming pared 7 bases from V and 4 bases from J, leaving 13 bases between. The TCR beta CDR3 region was amplified by multiplex PCR employing 32 V and 13 J primers. TCRdb reprocessed the multiplex PCR reads with MiXCR, giving one entry per CDR3 protein. Found here are 15,000 or so distinct CDR3 sequences, less than 35% of them singletons; the top ten hold around 5%. Template input was genomic DNA from bulk tumor (around 610 ng per sample). Several far-apart biopsies were taken per primary tumor during surgery. Patients with untreated, newly diagnosed non-small cell lung cancer underwent curative surgery. Newly diagnosed non-small cell lung cancer patients undergoing curative-intent surgery served as donors.

These data are taken from a study of immune heterogeneity within non-small cell lung tumors. Study-level findings and limits: Identical dominant CDR3 beta clonotypes recurred among a patient's tumor sites, alongside site-unique high-frequency clones.

The origin of this receptor is a middle-aged man with non-small cell lung cancer. Sequenced: lung tumor tissue. The J gene is TRBJ1-1, the V gene TRBV29-1; D not certain. The CDR3 is CSGSPGPTEAFF. CDR3 sequence (DNA): TGCAGCGGGTCCCCCGGGCCCACTGAAGCTTTCTTT. The full variable domain, in which reference TRBV29-1 and TRBJ1-1 provide the parts outside the CDR3, is SAVISQKPSRDICQRGTSLTIQCQVDSQVTMMFWYRQQPGQSLTLIATANQGSEATYESGFVIDKFPISRPNLTFSTLTVSNMSPEDSSIYLCSGSPGPTEAFFGQGTRLTVV.